What follows are 5 T cell receptor beta chains derived from one specimen sequenced in a study of somatic mutations in cytotoxic T cells in rheumatoid arthritis. Sequencing was performed with immunoSEQ multiplex PCR; in TCRdb, only in-frame clones are kept and a portion is missing. The sample contains tens of thousands of clones, 84% of which appear only once. What was sequenced was CD8+ T cells sorted from blood. The receptor source for this set is a man aged 35-49 years in good health.

The V call is TRBV6-5, the J call TRBJ2-7; no clear D gene. Trimming removed 2 bases from V and 5 bases from J, with 10 bases in between. The CDR3 totals 13 residues. Looked up from germline, CDR1 is MNHEY and CDR2 is SVGAGI. CDR3 residues: CASSYRPGDEQYF. DNA for the CDR3: TGTGCCAGCAGTTACCGACCGGGCGACGAGCAGTACTTC.

The chain couples TRBV21-1 to TRBJ1-2. TRBV21-1 is deemed a pseudogene. This CDR3 is 10 amino acids long. CDR3 sequence (DNA): TGTGCCAGCAGTTATCGGGCACACACCTTC. Translated, it gives CASSYRAHTF.

This chain links TRBV19 with TRBJ2-4; 8 bases fit TRBD2. CDR3 size: 14 residues. Germline values: CDR1 LNHDA, CDR2 SQIVND (reference sequence). V gave up 3 bases and J gave up 9 bases; unmatched junction bases: 7. The CDR3: CASSIGSGAGIQYF. The CDR3 nucleotides are TGTGCCAGTAGTATCGGTAGCGGGGCGGGCATTCAGTACTTC.

The chain has TRBV5-5 and TRBJ2-3; 10 nucleotides line up with TRBD2. The germline V gene has CDR1 SGHKS and CDR2 YYEKEE (reference sequence). V trimming: 0 bases; J trimming: 7 bases; junction bases outside the gene matches: 8. The CDR3 is 16 residues long. CDR3: CASSLVPSGSGNTQYF. Written as DNA, the CDR3 is TGTGCCAGCAGCTTGGTGCCTAGCGGGAGCGGGAATACGCAGTATTTT.

The chain uses TRBV15 and TRBJ2-7; 9 bases fit TRBD2. V trimming: 6 bases; J trimming: 0 bases; junction bases outside the gene matches: 15. The V gene's germline CDR1 is LNHNV and CDR2 YYDKDF (reference sequence). CDR3 length equals 18 residues. CDR3 residues: CATSYPTSGGPISYEQYF. Written as DNA, the CDR3 is TGTGCCACCAGTTATCCGACTAGCGGTGGGCCAATCTCCTACGAGCAGTACTTC.